This TCR beta chain emerged from a study of blood T cells in healthy people across ages. The germline V gene encodes CDR1 MGHDK and CDR2 SYGVNS. The V gene lost 2 bases and the J gene lost 1 base, with 26 bases spanning the gap. This CDR3 comprises 20 residues. Each sample provided at least 5 micrograms of extracted total RNA. Whole-study results and caveats: Comparison with aged donors showed that long-lived donors had more naive CD4+ cells and higher diversity.

A second about 7 to 11 cycle PCR used barcoded and J-beta primers. TCRdb used MiXCR to reprocess the 5' RACE reads, holding one entry per CDR3 protein. The table shows 1.2 million to 1.5 million distinct CDR3 sequences, with around 59% occurring only once. As concerns this clonotype: Its matching antigen is unknown.

The V and J genes are TRBV25-1 and TRBJ2-5; D perhaps matches TRBD1 (6 bases). Sequencing used blood. The source is a young man in good health. The CDR3 is CASSEQGQGSIYTIQETQYF. In DNA form, the CDR3 reads TGTGCCAGCAGTGAACAGGGGCAGGGGTCTATATATACGATCCAAGAGACCCAGTACTTC.